The clone carrying this T cell receptor (beta chain) showed up just once. These data are taken from a study of T cell changes during pregnancy in multiple sclerosis. Here immunoSEQ multiplex PCR was the method, and the copy in TCRdb shows in-frame clones only, minus some. The sample yields around 84,000 clones, over 85% seen once. Per the germline V gene, CDR1 is SNHLY and CDR2 is FYNNEI. V was clipped by 5 bases and J by 4 bases; unmatched bases: 6. This CDR3 has 14 amino acids. The rearrangement links TRBV2 to TRBJ2-7; 9 nucleotides agree with TRBD1. This specimen consisted of peripheral blood, obtained in the second trimester of pregnancy. This TCR came from a female donor in good health, enrolled as a control in a pregnancy study. The CDR3 coding sequence is TGTGCCAGCAGTCTGGGGACAGGGATATACGAGCAGTACTTC. It codes for CASSLGTGIYEQYF.